This T cell receptor beta chain was captured by sequencing in a study of control samples from healthy donors and cancer patients. TCRdb's table, derived via immunoSEQ multiplex PCR, lists solely in-frame clones and lacks some. Found here are 17,000 or so clones, about 82% of them singletons; the top ten hold around a tenth. Per germline, CDR1 MNHEY and CDR2 SVGEGT. This CDR3 comprises 17 residues. The V gene end was trimmed by 5 bases and the J gene end by 7 bases; junction bases not matched to a gene: 10. The TCR comes from a woman in her sixties or seventies with colorectal cancer. V gene TRBV6-2 or TRBV6-3 combines with J gene TRBJ2-3, with 15 bases aligning to TRBD2. Sequencing input: PBMCs. The CDR3 nucleotides are TGTGCCAGCAGTAGGCCCTGGACTAGCGGGGGGGCACATACGCAGTATTTT. It is translated as CASSRPWTSGGAHTQYF.